The clone carrying this T cell receptor (beta chain) has ten or more counts. The data derive from a study of glioma-infiltrating T cells. Looked up from germline, CDR1 is DFQATT and CDR2 is SNEGSKA (reference sequence). CDR3 size: 14 residues. The ends were cut back, 1 base at V and 6 bases at J, with 13 bases in the middle. TCR alpha and beta CDR3 regions were amplified from RNA using iRepertoire nested multiplex PCR. TCRdb analysed the multiplex PCR reads with MiXCR anew, one entry per CDR3 protein. The sample consists of 160,000 or so distinct CDR3 sequences, around 40% of them appearing once. J is TRBJ1-5 and V is TRBV20-1, with D hard to call. The source of this sequence is a human donor with low-grade glioma or glioblastoma, undergoing nonglioma brain surgery, or in good health (not recorded which). Sequencing used glioma tissue, nonneoplastic brain tissue, or PBMCs (not recorded which). The CDR3 protein is CSARGVQSFQPQHF. Here the CDR3 DNA reads TGCAGTGCTAGAGGGGTCCAGTCCTTTCAGCCCCAGCATTTT.